Following are 11 T cell receptor beta chains from one sample sequenced in a study of TIL therapy for anti-PD-1-resistant metastatic lung cancer. Time point indicated: pre-treatment sample, taken before nivolumab and TIL therapy. This was the immunoSEQ v3 assay. Method: immunoSEQ multiplex PCR; TCRdb's copy keeps in-frame clones and lacks some. Among 45,000 to 60,000 clones listed, 70% to 85% were seen once. The specimen comprised blood, sampled at baseline. These receptors were obtained from a woman aged 30 to 85 with non-small cell lung cancer.

J is TRBJ1-5 and V is TRBV6-5; D is unresolved. V was cut by 0 bases and J by 0 bases, with 6 bases left in between. The CDR3 is 15 amino acids. From germline, CDR1 is MNHEY and CDR2 SVGAGI. For the CDR3, the DNA is TGTGCCAGCAGTTACTCTAGGTATAGCAATCAGCCCCAGCATTTT. Its protein product is CASSYSRYSNQPQHF.

The genes are TRBV6-1 and TRBJ2-7; no firm D call. Looked up from germline, CDR1 is MNHNS and CDR2 is SASEGT. The CDR3 is 15 amino acids. V was pared by 1 base and J by 0 bases, with 10 bases between. The CDR3 is CASSEGGASSYEQYF. The CDR3, as DNA: TGTGCCAGCAGTGAAGGGGGTGCAAGCTCCTACGAGCAGTACTTC.

The chain couples TRBV5-1 to TRBJ1-1; 7 positions agree with TRBD1. The CDR3 spans 16 residues. CDR1 and CDR2 from the germline V gene are SGHRS and YFSETQ. V trimming: 4 bases; J trimming: 1 base; junction bases outside the gene matches: 10. CDR3 nucleotide sequence: TGCGCCAGCAGCCGGACAGGAAATCCGTCGAACACTGAAGCTTTCTTT. It codes for CASSRTGNPSNTEAFF.

The V and J genes are TRBV10-3 and TRBJ2-1; the match to TRBD2 covers 7 bases. After removal of 8 bases from V and 6 bases from J, the junction contained 13 bases not matched to a gene. The germline CDR1 and CDR2 sequences are ENHRY and SYGVKD. CDR3 length equals 15 residues. The CDR3 is CAIPKEGGSGNEQFF. CDR3 nucleotides: TGTGCCATCCCCAAGGAGGGCGGGAGTGGCAATGAGCAGTTCTTC.

The table lists this clone with a few counts. The chain couples TRBV5-1 to TRBJ2-7; 8 bases fit TRBD1. The J segment lost 4 bases and the V segment lost 0 bases, leaving 6 bases of the junction unmatched. This CDR3 has 15 amino acids. Germline loops: CDR1 SGHRS, CDR2 YFSETQ. This CDR3 reads CASSLGGTGGYEQYF. The CDR3 coding sequence is TGCGCCAGCAGCTTGGGGGGAACAGGGGGATACGAGCAGTACTTC.

In its sample, this clone was seen once. The chain couples TRBV5-1 to TRBJ1-3; TRBD1 matches 7 bases. CDR3 length: 14 residues. CDR1 is SGHRS, CDR2 YFSETQ, per germline. J gave up 1 base and V 2 bases, and 0 bases lay outside the gene matches. As DNA, the CDR3 is TGCGCCAGCAGCTTACAGGGGTCTGGAAACACCATATATTTT. Translation gives CASSLQGSGNTIYF.

V is TRBV6-1 and J is TRBJ1-5; D call uncertain. The CDR3 has 15 residues. The germline CDR1 and CDR2 sequences are MNHNS and SASEGT. V was trimmed by 8 bases and J by 1 base, leaving 15 bases between them. The CDR3 coding sequence is TGTGCCAGCCGCTTGGATGGAGGGAGCAATCAGCCCCAGCATTTT. Translating gives CASRLDGGSNQPQHF.

The CDR3 is CASKRTGSSYEQYF. The CDR3 DNA is TGTGCCAGCAAGCGAACAGGCAGCTCCTACGAGCAGTACTTC. This chain uses TRBV5-5 with TRBJ2-7, with a possible D match to TRBD1 (5 bases). Trimming removed 6 bases at V and 0 bases at J, with 13 bases between. From germline, CDR1 is SGHKS and CDR2 YYEKEE (reference sequence). The CDR3 runs 14 residues.

The rearrangement uses TRBV9 and TRBJ2-3; D gene ambiguous. In germline, CDR1 is SGDLS, CDR2 YYNGEE. Trimming pared 3 bases from V and 3 bases from J, leaving 11 bases between. The CDR3 length is 14 residues. This CDR3 reads CASSARLGTDTQYF. CDR3 nucleotide sequence: TGTGCCAGCAGCGCCCGCCTGGGAACAGATACGCAGTATTTT.

This clone was counted once. This chain uses TRBV6-4 with TRBJ1-4; maybe TRBD1 (5 bases). The V gene's germline CDR1 is MRHNA and CDR2 SNTAGT. The CDR3 covers 17 residues. With 6 bases removed from V and 4 bases from J, the gap between germline ends came to 21 bases. This chain's CDR3 is CASSGATLPPLNEKLFF. The DNA of the CDR3 is TGTGCCAGCAGCGGGGCCACTCTTCCCCCTCTTAATGAAAAACTGTTTTTT.

V and J are TRBV7-9 and TRBJ1-2; no clear D gene. The germline gives CDR1 SEHNR, CDR2 FQNEAQ (reference sequence). Between the trimmed V and J ends, which lost 1 base and 6 bases, there was a span of 15 bases. The CDR3 has 15 residues. Written as DNA, the CDR3 is TGTGCCAGCAGCTTAGATGGGTCAGGTGGACATGGCTACACCTTC. Amino acid sequence: CASSLDGSGGHGYTF.